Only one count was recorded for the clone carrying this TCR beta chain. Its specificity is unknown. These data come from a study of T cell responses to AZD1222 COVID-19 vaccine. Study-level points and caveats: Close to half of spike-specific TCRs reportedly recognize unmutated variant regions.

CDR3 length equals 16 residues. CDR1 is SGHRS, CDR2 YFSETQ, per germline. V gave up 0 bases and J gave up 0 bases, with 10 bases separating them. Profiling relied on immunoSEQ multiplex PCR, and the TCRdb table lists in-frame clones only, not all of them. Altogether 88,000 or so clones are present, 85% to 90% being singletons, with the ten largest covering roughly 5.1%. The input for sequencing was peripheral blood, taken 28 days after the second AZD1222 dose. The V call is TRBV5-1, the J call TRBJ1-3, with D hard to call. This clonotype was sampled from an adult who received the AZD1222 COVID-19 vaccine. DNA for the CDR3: TGCGCCAGCAGCTTGGGCGGCCTAACCTCTGGAAACACCATATATTTT. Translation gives CASSLGGLTSGNTIYF.